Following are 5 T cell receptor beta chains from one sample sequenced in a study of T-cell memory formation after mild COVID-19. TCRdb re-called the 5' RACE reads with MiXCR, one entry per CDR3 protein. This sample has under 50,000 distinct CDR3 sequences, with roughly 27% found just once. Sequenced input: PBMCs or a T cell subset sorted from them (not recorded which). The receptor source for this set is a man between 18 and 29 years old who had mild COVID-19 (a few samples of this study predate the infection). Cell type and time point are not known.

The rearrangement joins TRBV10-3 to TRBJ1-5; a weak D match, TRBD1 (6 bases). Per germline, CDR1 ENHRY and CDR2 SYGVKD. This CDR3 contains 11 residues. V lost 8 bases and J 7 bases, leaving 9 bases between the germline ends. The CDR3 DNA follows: TGTGCCATCGGGGGGGGCCAGCCCCAGCATTTT. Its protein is CAIGGGQPQHF.

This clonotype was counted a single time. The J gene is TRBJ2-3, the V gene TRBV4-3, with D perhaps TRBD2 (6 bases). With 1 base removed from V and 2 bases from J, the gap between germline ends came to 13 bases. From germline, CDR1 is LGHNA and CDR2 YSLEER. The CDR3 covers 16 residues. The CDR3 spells CASSQGPGDHTDTQYF. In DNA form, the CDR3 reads TGCGCCAGCAGCCAAGGTCCGGGGGACCACACAGATACGCAGTATTTT.

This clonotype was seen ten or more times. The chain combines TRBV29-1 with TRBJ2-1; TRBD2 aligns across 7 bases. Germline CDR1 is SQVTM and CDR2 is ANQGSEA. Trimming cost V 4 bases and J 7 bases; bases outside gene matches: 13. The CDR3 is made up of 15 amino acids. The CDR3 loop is CSVVNRAGVLNEQFF. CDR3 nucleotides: TGCAGCGTTGTAAATCGGGCGGGGGTCTTAAATGAGCAGTTCTTC.

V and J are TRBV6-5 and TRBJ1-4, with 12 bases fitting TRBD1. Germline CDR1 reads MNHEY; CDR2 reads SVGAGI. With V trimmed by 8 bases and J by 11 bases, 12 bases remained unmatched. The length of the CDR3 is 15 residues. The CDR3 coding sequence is TGTGCCAGCCGAGTAGGGGGACAGGGGGCGGTGAAACTGTTTTTT. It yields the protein CASRVGGQGAVKLFF.

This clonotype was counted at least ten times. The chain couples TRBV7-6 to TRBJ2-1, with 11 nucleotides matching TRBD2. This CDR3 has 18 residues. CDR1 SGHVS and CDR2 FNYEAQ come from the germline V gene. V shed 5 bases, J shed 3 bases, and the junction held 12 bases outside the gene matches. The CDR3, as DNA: TGTGCCAGCAGCCCCGGAGTAGCGGGGGGGCGAGGCTACAATGAGCAGTTCTTC. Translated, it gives CASSPGVAGGRGYNEQFF.